This T cell receptor beta chain was recovered during a study of cytomegalovirus exposure and HLA in healthy donors. In the case of this clone: The antigen is undetermined.

All donors participated as healthy donors of bone marrow. 60 Vbeta and 13 Jbeta primers were used in PCR. Method: immunoSEQ multiplex PCR; TCRdb's copy keeps in-frame clones and lacks some. This sample has under 85,000 clones; about four fifths occur once, and the top ten carry roughly 4.7%. The V gene lost 1 base and the J gene lost 1 base, with 8 bases spanning the gap. The CDR3 spans 14 residues. Germline CDR1 and CDR2: SGHAT and FQNNGV. Study-wide findings and caveats: According to reports, the classifier identified cytomegalovirus status with high specificity and sensitivity. Several of the most significant clusters appeared, in a later analysis, to be linked to common viral pathogens. Earlier analysis looked at TCR beta V segments, and most were productive about 87% or about 30% of the time.

The TCR comes from a woman under 40 in good health and CMV-seronegative. The sequencing sample was made of PBMCs. The rearrangement links TRBV11-2 to TRBJ2-7, with D tentatively TRBD2 (5 bases). The chain's CDR3 is CASSLGRGSYEQYF. CDR3 DNA: TGTGCCAGCAGCTTAGGTCGGGGTTCCTACGAGCAGTACTTC.